This T cell receptor beta chain was documented in a study of response to subunit inactivated influenza vaccine. One entry per CDR3 protein, called by TCRdb with MiXCR from the RT-PCR reads. Among under 950,000 distinct CDR3 sequences listed, 21% were seen once. The CDR3 is 14 amino acids. The V and J ends lost 8 bases and 4 bases respectively, with 17 bases between them. The chain joins TRBV12-3 or TRBV12-4 to TRBJ1-1; no clear D. The sequencing here drew on PBMCs from blood, taken roughly 5 days after vaccination. This TCR came from a man aged 45-60 years who received an inactivated influenza vaccine. CDR3: CASLTLGTGTEAFF. In DNA form, the CDR3 reads TGTGCCAGCCTGACCTTGGGTACGGGCACTGAAGCTTTCTTT.